These 17 T cell receptor beta chains share one sample of origin, sequenced in a study of monozygotic twins with inflammatory bowel disease. Each CDR3 protein gets one entry in TCRdb, which reprocessed the 5' RACE reads and gives no DNA. The repertoire table contains under 200,000 distinct CDR3 sequences. Sequenced material: blood. The receptors originated from a human donor with ulcerative colitis or Crohn's disease, or a healthy co-twin of an affected twin (not recorded which).

The rearrangement links TRBV20-1 to TRBJ2-3; the TCRdb call, TRBD1, lacks DNA for checking. Germline values: CDR1 DFQATT, CDR2 SNEGSKA (reference sequence). CDR3 length: 15 amino acids. The CDR3 region is CSARRDRGLTDTQYF.

The chain recombines TRBV4-1 with TRBJ2-4; TCRdb selects TRBD1, and the lack of DNA leaves this call unchecked. Germline CDR1 and CDR2: MGHRA and YSYEKL. The CDR3 runs to 19 residues. The CDR3 here is CASSQGGGQGTLAKNIQYF.

CDR3 sequence reads: CSVEDRGDSYGYTF. V gene TRBV29-1 combines with J gene TRBJ1-2; TCRdb's D call of TRBD1 is untestable without DNA. Germline loops: CDR1 SQVTM, CDR2 ANQGSEA. The CDR3 spans 14 residues.

The chain combines TRBV28 with TRBJ1-1; TCRdb picks TRBD1, but there is no DNA to check that call. The germline V gene has CDR1 MDHEN and CDR2 SYDVKM. The CDR3 spans 14 residues. The CDR3 sequence: CASSSHGQGARAFF.

This chain joins TRBV28 and TRBJ1-1; TCRdb's D gene call, TRBD1, goes unchecked for lack of DNA. The germline CDR1 and CDR2 sequences are MDHEN and SYDVKM. This CDR3 has 16 residues. The CDR3 spells CASSSQGAKVNTEAFF.

This chain joins TRBV7-3 and TRBJ2-1; TCRdb indicates TRBD2, and absent DNA this call remains unverified. There are 20 residues in the CDR3. From germline, CDR1 is SGHTA and CDR2 FQGTGA. The CDR3 region is CASSFPTSGRGMMTYNEQFF.

The genes are TRBV7-2 and TRBJ1-6; TCRdb's D call of TRBD1 is untestable without DNA. CDR1 is SGHTA, CDR2 FQGNSA, per germline. The CDR3 consists of 14 residues. This chain's CDR3 is CASSSAPGGSPLHF.

The chain has TRBV20-1 and TRBJ1-4. CDR3 length: 13 residues. Germline V gene data show CDR1 as DFQATT and CDR2 as SNEGSKA (reference sequence). The chain's CDR3 is CSASRETNEKLFF.

The chain combines TRBV5-1 with TRBJ2-5; the D call from TCRdb, TRBD2, cannot be confirmed without DNA. The V gene's germline CDR1 is SGHRS and CDR2 YFSETQ. CDR3 size: 14 residues. CDR3 region: CASSLGTLQETQYF.

The chain has TRBV20-1 and TRBJ2-1; TCRdb's D call, TRBD2, is unchecked because there is no DNA. This CDR3 contains 15 residues. CDR1 and CDR2 from the germline V gene are DFQATT and SNEGSKA (reference sequence). The CDR3 here is CSARDEMRVYNEQFF.

CDR3 sequence reads: CASSQGRTSGLTDTQYF. The V call is TRBV3-1, the J call TRBJ2-3; absent DNA, TCRdb's TRBD2 call cannot be checked. This CDR3 comprises 17 residues. CDR1 and CDR2 from the germline V gene are LGHDT and YNNKEL (reference sequence).

This chain uses TRBV12-3 or TRBV12-4 with TRBJ2-2; TCRdb's D call, TRBD2, is unchecked because there is no DNA. The CDR3 spans 16 residues. The CDR3 protein is CASSLGLAGGVGELFF.

The chain couples TRBV5-1 to TRBJ1-1; as DNA is missing, the TRBD1 call by TCRdb cannot be tested. Germline values: CDR1 SGHRS, CDR2 YFSETQ. CDR3 length: 15 residues. This CDR3 is CASSPGRRLNTEAFF.

The J gene is TRBJ2-5, the V gene TRBV19. Germline CDR1 LNHDA, CDR2 SQIVND (reference sequence). The CDR3 is made up of 11 amino acids. CDR3 sequence: CASSSSETQYF.

This chain uses TRBV28 with TRBJ2-1; TCRdb selects TRBD2, and the lack of DNA leaves this call unchecked. Germline V gives CDR1 MDHEN, CDR2 SYDVKM. The CDR3 is 15 residues long. CDR3 sequence reads: CATLSGRAVFGEQFF.

The chain combines TRBV28 with TRBJ1-6; TCRdb reports TRBD1, a call that lacks DNA to check it against. The CDR3 runs 17 residues. CDR1 is MDHEN, CDR2 SYDVKM, per germline. CDR3 in amino acids: CASSLSHEGQGGIGPHF.

The CDR3 sequence: CASSPPVTVLTGELFF. The chain carries TRBV18 and TRBJ2-2. There are 16 residues in the CDR3. Germline V gene sequence: CDR1 KGHSH, CDR2 LQKENI.